The 20 T cell receptor beta chains reported below all come from one sample, sequenced in a study of cytomegalovirus exposure and HLA in healthy donors. Method: immunoSEQ multiplex PCR; TCRdb's copy keeps in-frame clones and lacks some. The table records fewer than 200,000 clones, 85% of them present only once. Specimen: PBMCs. These receptors were obtained from a man younger than 35 in good health and CMV-seropositive.

This clone appeared many times. The sample has other DNA sequences that encode this CDR3 too. This chain joins TRBV5-1 and TRBJ1-1, with D perhaps matching TRBD1 (5 bases). CDR3 length: 15 amino acids. Trimming removed 0 bases at V and 0 bases at J, with 9 bases between. Germline lookup yields CDR1 SGHRS and CDR2 YFSETQ. The CDR3 coding sequence is TGCGCCAGCAGCTTGGGGGCAGGGATGAACACTGAAGCTTTCTTT. This gives the protein CASSLGAGMNTEAFF.

The V and J genes are TRBV5-6 and TRBJ2-7, with 12 bases identical to TRBD2. This CDR3 spans 17 amino acids. V was clipped by 4 bases and J by 5 bases; unmatched bases: 13. Per the germline V gene, CDR1 is SGHDT and CDR2 is YYEEEE. The DNA for the CDR3 is TGTGCCAGCAGCCCTCCTAGCGGGAGGGCCGGGTCCCACGAGCAGTACTTC. Protein product: CASSPPSGRAGSHEQYF.

The chain joins TRBV5-6 to TRBJ1-4; TRBD1 matches at 9 bases. The CDR3 has 16 residues. The junction had 5 bases not matched to a gene; V was cut back by 3 bases and J by 2 bases. The germline gives CDR1 SGHDT, CDR2 YYEEEE. The CDR3 region is CASSSGTGLTNEKLFF. The DNA for the CDR3 is TGTGCCAGCAGCTCCGGGACAGGGTTGACTAATGAAAAACTGTTTTTT.

The chain links TRBV2 to TRBJ1-1; no clear D. The CDR3 is made up of 13 amino acids. V lost 4 bases to trimming and J lost 3 bases, with 9 bases between them. The germline gives CDR1 SNHLY, CDR2 FYNNEI. CDR3 loop: CASSVEKHTEAFF. As DNA, the CDR3 is TGTGCCAGCAGTGTCGAGAAGCACACTGAAGCTTTCTTT.

The chain has TRBV28 and TRBJ2-5; 10 nucleotides align to TRBD1. The CDR3 spans 13 residues. Germline CDR1 is MDHEN and CDR2 is SYDVKM. With 8 bases clipped from V and 6 bases from J, the junction kept 6 bases outside the gene matches. CDR3 sequence reads: CASGGQGIKTQYF. The CDR3 coding sequence is TGTGCCAGCGGGGGACAGGGGATAAAGACCCAGTACTTC.

The chain uses TRBV18 and TRBJ1-2; D gene uncertain. Germline assignment: CDR1 KGHSH and CDR2 LQKENI. The CDR3 extends over 17 amino acids. Trimming removed 2 bases from V and 6 bases from J, with 22 bases in between. The CDR3 nucleotides read TGTGCCAGCTCACCAGAGCTTCTGAGTAGCGGTAAGGATGGCTACACCTTC. This translates into CASSPELLSSGKDGYTF.

The chain joins TRBV2 to TRBJ2-2; 7 bases map to TRBD1. Trimming cost V 3 bases and J 4 bases; bases outside gene matches: 11. The CDR3 loop spans 17 amino acids. Per germline, CDR1 SNHLY and CDR2 FYNNEI. The CDR3 DNA sequence: TGTGCCAGCAGTGAGGACGCGAGGGACAGAACCACCGGGGAGCTGTTTTTT. It translates to CASSEDARDRTTGELFF.

The rearrangement links TRBV15 to TRBJ2-5; no definite D call. Trimming removed 0 bases at V and 4 bases at J, with 6 bases between. The CDR3 runs to 13 residues. Germline values: CDR1 LNHNV, CDR2 YYDKDF (reference sequence). The CDR3 bases are TGTGCCACCAGCAGAGAAGCCGGAGAGACCCAGTACTTC. Amino acids: CATSREAGETQYF.

The V gene is TRBV7-9, the J gene TRBJ1-2, with D tentatively TRBD1 (5 bases). Between the trimmed V and J ends, which lost 8 bases and 4 bases, there was a span of 14 bases. There are 13 residues in the CDR3. Germline V gene data show CDR1 as SEHNR and CDR2 as FQNEAQ (reference sequence). The CDR3 sequence is CASSFTTAYGYTF. The CDR3 bases are TGTGCCAGCTCCTTTACGACAGCCTATGGCTACACCTTC.

The genes are TRBV5-5 and TRBJ1-6; TRBD1 matches 7 bases. Germline V gene lookup returns CDR1 SGHKS and CDR2 YYEKEE (reference sequence). The CDR3 runs to 16 residues. V dropped 4 bases and J dropped 3; count of bases not matched to a gene: 7. In nucleotides, the CDR3 is TGTGCCAGCAGCCCGACAGGGCTGGACTATAATTCACCCCTCCACTTT. Translation: CASSPTGLDYNSPLHF.

The rearrangement links TRBV5-5 to TRBJ2-1; unclear D gene. This CDR3 comprises 13 residues. Germline assignment: CDR1 SGHKS and CDR2 YYEKEE (reference sequence). V was clipped by 2 bases and J by 5 bases, with 8 bases between them. CDR3 protein: CASSFTSDNEQFF. As DNA, the CDR3 is TGTGCCAGCAGCTTTACGAGTGACAATGAGCAGTTCTTC.

The chain has TRBV2 and TRBJ1-6; 7 bases fit TRBD1. Trimming removed 4 bases from V and 4 bases from J; junction bases left unmatched: 7. Germline V lookup: CDR1 SNHLY, CDR2 FYNNEI. This CDR3 spans 16 amino acids. The CDR3 DNA reads TGTGCCAGCAGTGGACAGGGCGGTCTTTATAATTCACCCCTCCACTTT. Amino acid sequence: CASSGQGGLYNSPLHF.

J is TRBJ1-5 and V is TRBV6-1; D remains ambiguous. This CDR3 region has 12 residues. In germline, CDR1 is MNHNS, CDR2 SASEGT. The ends were cut back, 7 bases at V and 6 bases at J, with 10 bases in the middle. The CDR3 loop reads CASMGRGQPQHF. The DNA for the CDR3 is TGTGCCAGCATGGGGAGAGGTCAGCCCCAGCATTTT.

This clone was picked up many times. The rearrangement links TRBV28 to TRBJ2-7; D perhaps matches TRBD1 (5 bases). The V end lost 7 bases, the J end lost 6 bases, and 10 bases lay between the germline ends. The CDR3 runs to 11 residues. Germline lookup yields CDR1 MDHEN and CDR2 SYDVKM. The CDR3: CASNTGGEQYF. CDR3 in DNA: TGTGCCAGCAATACAGGTGGCGAGCAGTACTTC.

The gene calls are TRBV28 and TRBJ2-5; tentative D call: TRBD2 (6 bases). Trimming shortened V by 2 bases and J by 1 base, and 11 bases separated the two germline ends. Germline CDR1 MDHEN, CDR2 SYDVKM. The CDR3 is 15 amino acids. The CDR3 DNA reads as TGTGCCAGCAGTTTAGGCCCCGGGGGCCAAGAGACCCAGTACTTC. This sequence encodes CASSLGPGGQETQYF.

This sequence joins TRBV7-9 and TRBJ1-2; no firm D call. There are 13 residues in the CDR3. Germline V gives CDR1 SEHNR, CDR2 FQNEAQ (reference sequence). With 1 base removed from V and 7 bases from J, the gap between germline ends came to 10 bases. The CDR3 nucleotides read TGTGCCAGCAGCTTAGATCCACAAAGTGGCTACACCTTC. It specifies CASSLDPQSGYTF.

The J gene is TRBJ2-1, the V gene TRBV21-1; TRBD2 was called by the table and not checked on the DNA. TRBV21-1 is noted as a pseudogene. The CDR3 consists of 13 residues. In DNA form, the CDR3 reads TGTGCCAGCAGCACCCGGGGCTACAATGAGCAGTTCTTC. As protein: CASSTRGYNEQFF.

This chain connects TRBV30 to TRBJ2-7; TRBD2 is a possible D gene (5 bases). Trimming pared 3 bases from V and 3 bases from J, leaving 9 bases between. Per the germline V gene, CDR1 is GTSNPN and CDR2 is SVGIG (reference sequence). This CDR3 spans 12 amino acids. In DNA form, the CDR3 reads TGTGCCTGGAGCCTTGGAGGCTACGAGCAGTACTTC. Protein: CAWSLGGYEQYF.

This clone was counted a few times. The chain combines TRBV11-2 with TRBJ1-3, with D uncertain. The CDR3 is made up of 14 amino acids. CDR1 is SGHAT, CDR2 FQNNGV, per germline. Trimming shortened V by 1 base and J by 2 bases, and 6 bases separated the two germline ends. The CDR3 nucleotides are TGTGCCAGCAGCTTAGTCGGGGCTGGAAACACCATATATTTT. Translated, it gives CASSLVGAGNTIYF.

The J gene is TRBJ2-6, the V gene TRBV10-3; D gene ambiguous. Trimming took off 3 bases at V and 1 base at J, with 4 bases between the two ends. Germline values: CDR1 ENHRY, CDR2 SYGVKD. The CDR3 is 14 residues long. CDR3 coding DNA: TGTGCCATCAGTGATAATTCTGGGGCCAACGTCCTGACTTTC. Translating it yields CAISDNSGANVLTF.